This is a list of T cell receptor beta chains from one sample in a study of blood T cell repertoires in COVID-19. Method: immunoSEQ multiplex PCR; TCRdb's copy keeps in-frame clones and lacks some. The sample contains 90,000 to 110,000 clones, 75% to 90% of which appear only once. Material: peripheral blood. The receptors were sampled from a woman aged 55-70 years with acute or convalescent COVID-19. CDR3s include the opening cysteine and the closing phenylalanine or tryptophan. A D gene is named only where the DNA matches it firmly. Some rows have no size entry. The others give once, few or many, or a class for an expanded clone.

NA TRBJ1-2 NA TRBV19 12 CASSIQVSGYTF TGTGCCAGTAGTATTCAGGTCTCCGGCTACACCTTC
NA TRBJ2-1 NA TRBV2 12 CASRRTGGEQFF TGTGCCAGCAGGCGCACCGGCGGTGAGCAGTTCTTC
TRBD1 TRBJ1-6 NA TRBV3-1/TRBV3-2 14 CASGTGQSNSPLHF TGTGCCAGCGGGACGGGACAGAGTAATTCACCCCTCCACTTT
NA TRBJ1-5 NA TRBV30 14 CAWSPRQYNQPQHF TGTGCCTGGAGTCCCCGACAGTACAATCAGCCCCAGCATTTT
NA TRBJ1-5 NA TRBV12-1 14 CASSFKGGNQPQHF TGTGCCAGCAGCTTTAAAGGGGGCAATCAGCCCCAGCATTTT
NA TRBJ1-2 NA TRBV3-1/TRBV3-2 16 CASSQERQGRAYGYTF TGTGCCAGCAGCCAAGAGAGGCAGGGCCGTGCCTATGGCTACACCTTC
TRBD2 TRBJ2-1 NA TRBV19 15 CASTPSGGSYNEQFF TGTGCCAGTACACCTAGCGGGGGGTCCTACAATGAGCAGTTCTTC
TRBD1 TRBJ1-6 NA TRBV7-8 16 CASSFGTGGRDSPLHF TGTGCCAGCAGCTTTGGGACAGGGGGCAGAGACTCACCCCTCCACTTT
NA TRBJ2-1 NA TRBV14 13 CASSPLWGDEQFF TGTGCCAGCAGCCCACTCTGGGGGGATGAGCAGTTCTTC
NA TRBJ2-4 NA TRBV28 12 CASDTNKNIQYF TGTGCCAGCGACACCAACAAAAACATTCAGTACTTC
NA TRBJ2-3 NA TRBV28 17 CASSLWRWETSTDTQYF TGTGCCAGCAGTTTATGGAGGTGGGAGACTAGCACAGATACGCAGTATTTT
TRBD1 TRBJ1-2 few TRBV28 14 CASSLSGGVGGYTF TGTGCCAGCAGTCTTTCAGGGGGCGTTGGCGGCTACACCTTC
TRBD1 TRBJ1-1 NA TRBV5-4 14 CASGLQGTNTEAFF TGTGCCAGCGGCCTACAGGGGACGAACACTGAAGCTTTCTTT
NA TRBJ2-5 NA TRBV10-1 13 CASSGVREGTQYF TGCGCCAGCAGTGGGGTCAGGGAAGGGACCCAGTACTTC
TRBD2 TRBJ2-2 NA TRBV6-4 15 CASSEIAGGTGELFF TGTGCCAGCAGTGAAATAGCGGGAGGGACCGGGGAGCTGTTTTTT
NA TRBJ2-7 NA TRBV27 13 CASSEDGGYEQYF TGTGCCAGCAGCGAGGACGGGGGATACGAGCAGTACTTC
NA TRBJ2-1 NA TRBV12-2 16 CASRSGLAGDRGEQFF TGTGCAAGTCGCTCGGGACTAGCGGGAGATCGGGGTGAGCAGTTCTTC
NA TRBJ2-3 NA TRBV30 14 CAWRGDREADTQYF TGTGCCTGGAGGGGTGACAGGGAGGCAGATACGCAGTATTTT
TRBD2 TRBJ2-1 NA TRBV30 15 CAWSTGTSGGNEQFF TGTGCCTGGAGTACCGGGACTAGCGGGGGCAATGAGCAGTTCTTC
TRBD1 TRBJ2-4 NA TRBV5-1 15 CASSPLTGGRDIQYF TGCGCCAGCAGCCCCTTAACAGGGGGCAGGGACATTCAGTACTTC
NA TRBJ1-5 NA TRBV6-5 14 CASSYSAGNQPQHF TGTGCCAGCAGTTACTCGGCAGGGAACCAGCCCCAGCATTTT
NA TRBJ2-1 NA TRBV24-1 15 CATSDFGGSYNEQFF TGTGCCACCAGTGATTTTGGGGGGTCTTACAATGAGCAGTTCTTC
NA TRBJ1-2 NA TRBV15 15 CATSDETGANYGYTF TGTGCCACCAGCGACGAGACAGGCGCTAACTATGGCTACACCTTC
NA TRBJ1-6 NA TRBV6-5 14 CASSSGQGNSPLHF TGTGCCAGCAGTTCAGGTCAGGGAAATTCACCCCTCCACTTT
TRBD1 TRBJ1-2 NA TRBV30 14 CACQLPGQHYGYTF TGTGCCTGCCAACTTCCGGGACAGCACTATGGCTACACCTTC
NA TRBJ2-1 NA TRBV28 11 CASNYYNEQFF TGTGCCAGCAATTACTACAATGAGCAGTTCTTC
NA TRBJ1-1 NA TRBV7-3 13 CASSFDTNTEAFF TGTGCCAGCAGCTTCGACACGAACACTGAAGCTTTCTTT
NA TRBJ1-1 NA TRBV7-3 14 CASSLGPQTAEAFF TGTGCCAGCAGCTTAGGTCCCCAGACAGCTGAAGCTTTCTTT
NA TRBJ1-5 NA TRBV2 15 CASSAIGLINQPQHF TGTGCCAGCAGCGCCATCGGACTGATTAATCAGCCCCAGCATTTT
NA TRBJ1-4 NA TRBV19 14 CASRSTGTNEKLFF TGTGCCAGTAGATCCACAGGGACTAATGAAAAACTGTTTTTT
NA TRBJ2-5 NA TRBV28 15 CASSRPWAGQETQYF TGTGCCAGCAGTCGCCCCTGGGCAGGGCAAGAGACCCAGTACTTC
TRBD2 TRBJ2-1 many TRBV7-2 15 CASSLAQTSVNEQFF TGTGCCAGCAGCTTAGCGCAGACTAGCGTAAATGAGCAGTTCTTC
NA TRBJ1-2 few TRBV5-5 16 CASSFNLGALGYGYTF TGTGCCAGCAGCTTTAACCTGGGGGCCCTCGGCTATGGCTACACCTTC
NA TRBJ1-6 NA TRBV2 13 CASSPARSSPLHF TGTGCCAGCAGCCCCGCGCGGAGTTCACCCCTCCACTTT
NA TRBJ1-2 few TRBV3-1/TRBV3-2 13 CASSQDGGWQVTF TGTGCCAGCAGCCAAGATGGGGGGTGGCAAGTTACCTTC
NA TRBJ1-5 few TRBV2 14 CASLEQGSGQPQHF TGTGCCAGTTTAGAACAGGGCTCGGGTCAGCCCCAGCATTTT
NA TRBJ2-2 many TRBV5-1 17 CASSLVAWRSNTGELFF TGCGCCAGCAGCTTGGTGGCGTGGAGATCGAACACCGGGGAGCTGTTTTTT
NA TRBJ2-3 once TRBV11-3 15 CASSTGITSTDTQYF TGTGCCAGCAGCACAGGGATTACTAGCACAGATACGCAGTATTTT
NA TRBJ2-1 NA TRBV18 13 CASSTNQGNEQFF TGTGCCAGCTCAACAAACCAGGGCAATGAGCAGTTCTTC
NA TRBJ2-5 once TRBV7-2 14 CASSLFGSGETQYF TGTGCCAGCAGCTTATTCGGGAGCGGAGAGACCCAGTACTTC
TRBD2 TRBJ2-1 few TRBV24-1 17 CATSESPTSGESYEQFF TGTGCCACCAGTGAATCCCCGACTAGCGGGGAGTCCTATGAGCAGTTCTTC
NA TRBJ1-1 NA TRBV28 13 CASNNRVNTEAFF TGTGCCAGCAATAACAGGGTGAACACTGAAGCTTTCTTT
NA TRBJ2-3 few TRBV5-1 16 CASSAMGHGSTDTQYF TGCGCCAGCAGCGCTATGGGACACGGAAGCACAGATACGCAGTATTTT
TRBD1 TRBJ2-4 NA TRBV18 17 CASSPPKTGTGVKIQYF TGTGCCAGCTCACCACCCAAAACCGGGACAGGGGTCAAAATTCAGTACTTC
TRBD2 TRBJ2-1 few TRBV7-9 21 CASSIRRAGSGSIRPKNEQFF TGTGCCAGCAGCATTAGGCGGGCGGGTAGCGGGAGCATTAGACCCAAGAATGAGCAGTTCTTC
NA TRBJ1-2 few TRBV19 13 CASSMGAGNGYTF TGTGCCAGTAGTATGGGGGCAGGGAATGGCTACACCTTC
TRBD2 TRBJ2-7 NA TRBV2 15 CASRGTSGYSYEQYF TGTGCCAGCAGGGGAACTAGCGGCTATTCCTACGAGCAGTACTTC
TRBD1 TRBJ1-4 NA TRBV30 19 CAWSVLLGTGGNLNEKLFF TGTGCCTGGAGTGTCCTATTAGGGACAGGGGGAAACCTTAATGAAAAACTGTTTTTT
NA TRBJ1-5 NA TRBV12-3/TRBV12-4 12 CASRQGIEPQHF TGTGCCAGCAGACAGGGTATTGAGCCCCAGCATTTT
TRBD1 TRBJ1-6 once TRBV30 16 CAWNPGSGGGDSPLHF TGTGCCTGGAACCCCGGATCAGGGGGTGGCGATTCACCCCTCCACTTT
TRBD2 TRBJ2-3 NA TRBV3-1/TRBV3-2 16 CASSQGSGTSTDTQYF TGTGCCAGCAGCCAGGGGAGCGGGACTAGCACAGATACGCAGTATTTT
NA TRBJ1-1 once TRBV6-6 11 CASRGGTEAFF TGTGCCAGCAGGGGGGGCACTGAAGCTTTCTTT
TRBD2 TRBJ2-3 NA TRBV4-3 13 CASSQGEGGQQYF TGCGCCAGCAGCCAAGGGGAGGGAGGGCAGCAGTATTTT